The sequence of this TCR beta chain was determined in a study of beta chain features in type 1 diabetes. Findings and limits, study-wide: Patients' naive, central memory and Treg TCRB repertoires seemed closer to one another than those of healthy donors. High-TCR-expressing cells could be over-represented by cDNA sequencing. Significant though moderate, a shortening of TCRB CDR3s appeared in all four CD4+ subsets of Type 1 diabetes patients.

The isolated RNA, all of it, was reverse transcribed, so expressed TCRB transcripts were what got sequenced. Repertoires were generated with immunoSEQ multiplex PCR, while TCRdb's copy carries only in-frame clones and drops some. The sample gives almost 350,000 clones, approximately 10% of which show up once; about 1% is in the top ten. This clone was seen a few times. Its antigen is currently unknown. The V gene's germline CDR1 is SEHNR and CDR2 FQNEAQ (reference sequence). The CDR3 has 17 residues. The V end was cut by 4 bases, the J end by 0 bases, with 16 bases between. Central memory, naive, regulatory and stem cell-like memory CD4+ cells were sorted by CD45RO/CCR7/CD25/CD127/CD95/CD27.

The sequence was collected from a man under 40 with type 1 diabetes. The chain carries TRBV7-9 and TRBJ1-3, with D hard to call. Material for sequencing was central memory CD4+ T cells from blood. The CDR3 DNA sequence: TGTGCCAGCAGCTCTCCCGGGGTTACGAGCTCTGGAAACACCATATATTTT. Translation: CASSSPGVTSSGNTIYF. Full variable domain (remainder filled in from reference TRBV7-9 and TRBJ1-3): DTGVSQNPRHKITKRGQNVTFRCDPISEHNRLYWYRQTLGQGPEFLTYFQNEAQLEKSRLLSDRFSAERPKGSFSTLEIQRTEQGDSAMYLCASSSPGVTSSGNTIYFGEGSWLTVV.